This T cell receptor (beta chain) was documented in a study of identical twins. TCRdb independently ran MiXCR on the 5' RACE reads; one entry per CDR3 protein. The sample has more than 400,000 distinct CDR3 sequences, 12% to 15% seen once. Only a few counts were recorded for this clonotype. Healthy Caucasian donors formed the entire cohort. This sample also belongs to another study, concerning yellow fever vaccine responses in identical twins.

The sequence derives from a woman aged 18-30 years in good health. Sequencing input: CD4+ T cells sorted from blood.

CDR3 DNA sequence: TGCAGCGCACTGACCCAGCGGGCTATAGAGACCCAGTACTTC. Its translation: CSALTQRAIETQYF. The V and J genes are TRBV29-1 and TRBJ2-5; possibly TRBD2 for D (6 bases). V was clipped by 7 bases and J by 4 bases, with 19 bases between them. From germline, CDR1 is SQVTM and CDR2 ANQGSEA. This CDR3 is built from 14 residues.